This section outlines one T cell receptor (beta chain) sequence together with its context. There is no known antigen for this receptor. Base quality data are lacking; no much larger clone is found one base away. This entry is derived from a study of T cell repertoires and HLA-DP antigens (dated 2018 in TCRdb). Some background on the complete study: Using HeLa cells transduced to present allogeneic HLA-DP, the study set up an in vitro model of CD4+ T cell alloreactivity. One alloantigen differed from self by one peptide-binding groove amino acid, whereas the other differed by ten, modelling structurally similar versus dissimilar alloantigens. The three donors were two male and one female, with ages ranging from the 18-to-29 to the 60-to-69 age band. The average DNA input was approximately 220 ng for sorted CD137+CD4+ samples versus roughly 1,100 ng for pre-culture CD4+ samples.

The immunoSEQ multiplex PCR, with forward primers for 54 TRBV segments and reverse primers for 13 TRBJ segments, was used to amplify TCRB CDR3 regions. Pre-culture CD4+ samples were sequenced at deep resolution, targeting hundreds of thousands of T cell genomes. Sequencing of the amplicons was done on an Illumina HiSeq System, giving 87 bp reads that spanned the CDR3. On the study's bioinformatics: PCR and sequencing errors in the reads were corrected, and CDR3 regions were defined by aligning to IMGT reference sequences. Synthetic template pools were used to estimate the numbers of templates and unique rearrangements. Clonality was computed by subtracting Pielou's evenness from 1. Richness was estimated with the Daley-Smith estimator. Morisita's index was used to measure repertoire overlap. Clones found in cultured samples but undetected in the pre-culture repertoire of the corresponding donor were defined as low-abundance clones. The immuneACCESS repertoire file appears here via TCRdb, limited to in-frame rearrangements. These files lack a portion of the clones; in checked studies, under half of the deficit traces to unresolved V genes, and the cause of the others is not known. For V, J and clone size, that table is used; D and trimming come from the DNA. The table for this sample lists over 100,000 clones; 80% to 95% of them were counted only once. The ten largest clonotypes hold less than 0.35% of the sample.

The paper as a whole reports these results and caveats: An average cumulative frequency of roughly 35% against one allele and 50.6% against the other was found for clones undetected before culture. Sorted CD137+ cells showed similar clonality against both alloantigens, at 0.35 to 0.4, which was much higher than the approximately 0.043 seen in pre-culture samples. Naive and memory CD4+ repertoires were not analysed separately. Limitations included only a few donors, a non-physiological HeLa antigen-presenting system, and the use of total CD4+ responder cells.

Magnetic bead negative selection was used to isolate untouched CD4+ T cells from Ficoll-separated PBMC, with purity averaging roughly 98%. Magnetic beads were used to isolate untouched CD4+ T cells from Ficoll-separated PBMC, giving 95% to 98% purity with negligible CD8+ contamination. Peripheral blood mononuclear cells were supplied by the buffy coats of three healthy blood donors, who served as the study donors. CMV seronegative status was shared by all three donors. Genomic DNA was extracted with the DNeasy Blood & Tissue Kit. For each subject, genomic DNA from sorted CD137+CD4+ cells and from pre-culture CD4+ baseline samples underwent TCRB sequencing. Material for sequencing was CD4+ T cells from PBMCs. The TCR was taken from a woman between 18 and 29 years old in good health and CMV-seronegative.

This receptor carries the CDR3 CASSLGGSINEQFF. The DNA sequence is given as TGTGCCAGCAGTTTGGGCGGGAGTATCAATGAGCAGTTCTTC. In this chain, TRBV28 is recombined with TRBJ2-1; 7 middle bases align to TRBD2. V is trimmed back by 3 bases and J by 6 bases, and the junction contains 5 bases that no gene match accounts for. The cysteine opens and the phenylalanine closes a CDR3 of 14 amino acids. The read is trimmed to its CDR3 DNA, 42 bases read in frame from base 1. From a lookup of the germline V gene, CDR1 and CDR2 are MDHEN and SYDVKM.